The entry below gives a single TCR beta chain sequence along with its context. Its specificity is not known. The data derive from a study of shared clonotypes between healthy human individuals. About the study: Used for every donor were three CD4 naive, three CD4 memory, two CD8 naive and one CD8 memory plate. Whole-study findings and limits: Inspection by rarefaction showed sorted-subset sequencing to be incomplete despite large depth. Naive subsets typically showed greater estimated richness than memory subsets.

About 30,000 T cell genomes, or about 0.2 ug DNA, went into the sorted-subset replicate PCRs. Method: immunoSEQ multiplex PCR; TCRdb's copy keeps in-frame clones and lacks some. The profile shows 550,000 to 700,000 clones, approximately 73% of them singletons. The CDR3 totals 13 residues. Looked up from germline, CDR1 is SQVTM and CDR2 is ANQGSEA. The V gene lost 7 bases and the J gene lost 7 bases, with 17 bases spanning the gap. The receptor was isolated from a woman in her twenties or thirties in good health. The sequenced material came from memory CD4+ T cells sorted from blood. Subset denoted: CD45RA-negative fraction. The rearrangement links TRBV29-1 to TRBJ2-1, with a tentative D call TRBD2 (5 bases). The CDR3 DNA reads as TGCAGCGGGTTTAGCCTAGCTCGGAATGAGCAGTTCTTC. This sequence encodes CSGFSLARNEQFF.